This TCR beta chain was captured in a study of CD8+ T cells in alopecia areata. The CDR3 runs to 14 residues. Per the germline V gene, CDR1 is SGHKS and CDR2 is YYEKEE (reference sequence). The ends were cut back, 1 base at V and 5 bases at J, with 12 bases in the middle. Whole-study findings and limits: During tofacitinib treatment, many expanded lesional clones remained in scalp and blood. Tofacitinib significantly brought down scalp clonality and expanded CD8+ clones among top 100. Scalp sequencing captures resident alphabeta T cells of normal skin too.

Treatment indicated: oral pan-JAK inhibitor, 5-10 mg twice daily. With regard to this clone: Its specificity is unknown.

In each case, RNA was isolated and then reverse transcribed into cDNA as the sequencing template. The protocol was immunoSEQ multiplex PCR, while the TCRdb copy is restricted to in-frame clones and leaves out a portion. The data hold approximately 200,000 clones, with around 60% observed a single time. The material was CD4+ T cells sorted from blood, obtained at week 4, from a patient treated with tofacitinib. This receptor was taken from a human donor with alopecia areata. The V call is TRBV5-5, the J call TRBJ2-5; D possibly matches TRBD1 or TRBD2 (5 bases each). The CDR3 region is CASSLRGTPETQYF. The CDR3 DNA follows: TGTGCCAGCAGCTTGCGGGGCACTCCCGAGACCCAGTACTTC.